This T cell receptor (beta chain) was sequenced in a study of cytomegalovirus exposure and HLA in healthy donors. At the level of the study: Clustering assigned about 79% of the roughly 370 genotyped donors to the Caucasian-associated ancestry cluster.

V shed 4 bases, J shed 2 bases, and the junction held 5 bases outside the gene matches. Germline CDR1 and CDR2: MDHEN and SYDVKM. CDR3 length equals 15 residues. General study findings and limits: Cytomegalovirus association was listed for 150 or so TCR beta chains. In vitro data verified a few CMV-associated chains as specific for CMV antigens.

Researchers ran the PCR with 60 Vbeta and 13 Jbeta primers. Sequencing was performed with immunoSEQ multiplex PCR; in TCRdb, only in-frame clones are kept and a portion is missing. The sample lists about 61,000 clones; about 89% were seen once. A remark on this clone: The antigen is undetermined.

The sequenced sample consisted of PBMCs. The V gene is TRBV28, the J gene TRBJ1-5, with 7 bases that match TRBD1. This TCR was sampled from a man aged 30 to 39 in good health and CMV-seropositive. The DNA for the CDR3 is TGTGCCAGCAGTTCATCCGGGACAGGCAATCAGCCCCAGCATTTT. This translates into CASSSSGTGNQPQHF. Variable domain in full (rest from reference TRBV28 and TRBJ1-5): DVKVTQSSRYLVKRTGEKVFLECVQDMDHENMFWYRQDPGLGLRLIYFSYDVKMKEKGDIPEGYSVSREKKERFSLILESASTNQTSMYLCASSSSGTGNQPQHFGDGTRLSIL.